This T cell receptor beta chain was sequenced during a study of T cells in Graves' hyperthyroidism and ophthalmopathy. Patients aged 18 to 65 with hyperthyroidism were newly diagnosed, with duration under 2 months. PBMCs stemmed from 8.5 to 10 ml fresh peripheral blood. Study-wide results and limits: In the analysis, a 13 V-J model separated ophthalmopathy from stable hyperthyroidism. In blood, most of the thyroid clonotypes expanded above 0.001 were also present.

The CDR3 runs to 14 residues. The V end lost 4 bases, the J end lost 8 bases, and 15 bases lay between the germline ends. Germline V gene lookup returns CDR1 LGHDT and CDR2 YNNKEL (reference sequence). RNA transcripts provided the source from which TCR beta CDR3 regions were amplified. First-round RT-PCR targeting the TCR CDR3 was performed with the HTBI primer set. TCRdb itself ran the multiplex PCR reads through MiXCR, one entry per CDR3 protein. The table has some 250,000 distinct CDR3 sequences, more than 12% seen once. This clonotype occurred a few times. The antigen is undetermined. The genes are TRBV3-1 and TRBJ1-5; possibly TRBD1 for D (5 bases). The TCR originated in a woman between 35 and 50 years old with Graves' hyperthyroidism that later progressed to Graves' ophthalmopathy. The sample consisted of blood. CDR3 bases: TGTGCCAGCAGCCCACGACGGGACGGGGAGCCCCAGCATTTT. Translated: CASSPRRDGEPQHF.